The 27 T cell receptor beta chains below were found in one sample sequenced in a study of T cell changes during pregnancy in multiple sclerosis. The assay was immunoSEQ multiplex PCR, and TCRdb's table has in-frame clones only and misses some. Of over 70,000 clones detected, over 85% appear once; the ten largest clones hold roughly 4%. The sequencing used peripheral blood, collected in the first trimester of pregnancy. The receptors shown here come from a female donor with multiple sclerosis, enrolled in a pregnancy study.

The CDR3 is CASSRELQGAEAFF. The CDR3 bases are TGTGCCAGCAGCCGGGAACTACAGGGGGCTGAAGCTTTCTTT. The chain has TRBV7-9 and TRBJ1-1, with 8 bases fitting TRBD1. CDR1 is SEHNR, CDR2 FQNEAQ, per germline (reference sequence). This CDR3 region has 14 residues. After removal of 5 bases from V and 6 bases from J, the junction contained 8 bases not matched to a gene.

The chain joins TRBV27 to TRBJ2-7, with D possibly matching TRBD1 (6 bases). The V end lost 0 bases, the J end lost 7 bases, and 16 bases lay between the germline ends. This CDR3 is 15 amino acids long. Germline V gene data show CDR1 as MNHEY and CDR2 as SMNVEV (reference sequence). In DNA, the CDR3 is TGTGCCAGCAGTTTATCGCCAGGGGCGAGGGGAGAGCAGTACTTC. Amino acid sequence: CASSLSPGARGEQYF.

The V gene is TRBV5-6, the J gene TRBJ2-2; 7 bases align to TRBD2. V lost 2 bases to trimming and J lost 0 bases; unmatched junction nucleotides: 7. Germline V gives CDR1 SGHDT, CDR2 YYEEEE. The CDR3 loop spans 17 amino acids. The CDR3 DNA reads as TGTGCCAGCAGCTTTTTTGTGGCGGGGGCGAACACCGGGGAGCTGTTTTTT. Translated: CASSFFVAGANTGELFF.

This chain connects TRBV9 to TRBJ2-5; 12 positions match TRBD2. The V gene's germline CDR1 is SGDLS and CDR2 YYNGEE. V was clipped by 0 bases and J by 5 bases; unmatched bases: 5. The length of the CDR3 is 16 residues. The CDR3 is CASSVATSGGLETQYF. CDR3 bases: TGTGCCAGCAGCGTAGCTACTAGCGGGGGGTTGGAGACCCAGTACTTC.

The V gene is TRBV2, the J gene TRBJ1-3; D is perhaps TRBD1 (5 bases). The germline V and J ends were trimmed by 1 base and 4 bases, with 11 bases remaining between them. This CDR3 comprises 15 residues. Germline CDR1 reads SNHLY; CDR2 reads FYNNEI. CDR3 sequence reads: CASSEVSGIGNTIYF. As DNA, the CDR3 is TGTGCCAGCAGTGAAGTTTCAGGGATCGGAAACACCATATATTTT.

The count of this clone is one. The chain has TRBV18 and TRBJ1-2; D might be TRBD1 (6 bases). Between the trimmed V and J ends, which lost 8 bases and 2 bases, there was a span of 15 bases. The CDR3 consists of 14 residues. Germline CDR1 is KGHSH and CDR2 is LQKENI. Here the CDR3 reads CASTRGGANYGYTF. In DNA form, the CDR3 reads TGTGCCAGCACCCGAGGGGGGGCGAACTATGGCTACACCTTC.

The chain has TRBV6-6 and TRBJ1-5; no clear D gene. From germline, CDR1 is MNHNY and CDR2 SVGAGI (reference sequence). The CDR3 extends over 13 amino acids. The V and J ends lost 11 bases and 0 bases respectively, with 11 bases between them. The CDR3 sequence: CASSPYSNQPQHF. CDR3 in DNA: TGTGCCTCCTCCCCGTATAGCAATCAGCCCCAGCATTTT.

The V and J genes are TRBV10-3 and TRBJ2-1; tentative D call: TRBD1 (6 bases). Trimming took 10 bases from V and 8 from J, leaving 24 bases between them. The CDR3 has 15 residues. In germline, CDR1 is ENHRY, CDR2 SYGVKD. CDR3: CATLVGSTGSDEQFF. The CDR3 DNA follows: TGTGCCACCCTCGTGGGCTCTACAGGGTCGGATGAGCAGTTCTTC.

The genes are TRBV10-3 and TRBJ1-1; the D gene is possibly TRBD1 (6 bases). The CDR3 has 15 amino acids. Deletions cut 2 bases from V and 4 bases from J, with 14 bases between. CDR1 ENHRY and CDR2 SYGVKD come from the germline V gene. CDR3 residues: CAISETQTGRTEAFF. CDR3 bases: TGTGCCATCAGTGAGACGCAGACAGGACGCACTGAAGCTTTCTTT.

The genes are TRBV7-9 and TRBJ1-1; 9 bases align to TRBD1. From germline, CDR1 is SEHNR and CDR2 FQNEAQ (reference sequence). After removal of 5 bases from V and 5 bases from J, the junction contained 6 bases not matched to a gene. The CDR3 sequence is 14 residues long. The DNA of the CDR3 is TGTGCCAGCAGCCCCGGGACAGGGCTTACTGAAGCTTTCTTT. This encodes CASSPGTGLTEAFF.

This chain links TRBV13 with TRBJ1-4; D gene ambiguous. V was clipped by 1 base and J by 8 bases, with 11 bases between them. Germline V gives CDR1 PRHDT, CDR2 FYEKMQ (reference sequence). There are 14 residues in the CDR3. The CDR3 loop is CASSLAGVGEKLFF. The CDR3 nucleotides read TGTGCCAGCAGCTTAGCCGGGGTAGGGGAAAAACTGTTTTTT.

The rearrangement uses TRBV5-1 and TRBJ2-3; TRBD1 aligns across 7 bases. V trimming: 0 bases; J trimming: 8 bases; junction bases outside the gene matches: 9. This CDR3 comprises 15 residues. Germline CDR1 is SGHRS and CDR2 is YFSETQ. Here the CDR3 DNA reads TGCGCCAGCAGCTTGGATTTTAGGGGGCTAGGTACGCAGTATTTT. It translates to CASSLDFRGLGTQYF.

This sequence joins TRBV25-1 and TRBJ1-1; D not certain. The V and J ends lost 3 bases and 0 bases respectively, with 11 bases between them. Germline V gene data show CDR1 as MGHDK and CDR2 as SYGVNS. This CDR3 is 15 amino acids long. Here the CDR3 reads CASSDEQFMNTEAFF. The CDR3, as DNA: TGTGCCAGCAGTGACGAACAGTTCATGAACACTGAAGCTTTCTTT.

CDR3 bases: TGTGCCAGCAGCCCCCCCCCGGGACAGGGGTTTATGGCCCTCCACTTT. This sequence encodes CASSPPPGQGFMALHF. The V and J genes are TRBV21-1 and TRBJ1-6; TRBD1, the table's D call, lacks a check against the DNA. TRBV21-1 is assigned pseudogene status. The CDR3 has 16 residues.

This clone appeared once. The chain recombines TRBV20-1 with TRBJ1-2; 7 positions match TRBD1. CDR1 is DFQATT and CDR2 is SNEGSKA in the germline V gene (reference sequence). V dropped 1 base and J dropped 12; count of bases not matched to a gene: 2. The CDR3 runs 10 residues. CDR3 sequence: CSARVGTDTF. The CDR3 bases are TGCAGTGCTAGAGTGGGGACAGACACCTTC.

V and J are TRBV19 and TRBJ1-5, with 10 bases that match TRBD1. Germline V lookup: CDR1 LNHDA, CDR2 SQIVND (reference sequence). CDR3 size: 17 residues. Unmatched junction bases numbered 12, after V lost 5 bases and J lost 5 bases. CDR3 loop: CASSPGQGFTRHQPQHF. CDR3 sequence (DNA): TGTGCCAGTAGTCCGGGACAGGGGTTTACTCGGCATCAGCCCCAGCATTTT.

The V call is TRBV13, the J call TRBJ1-2; D possibly corresponds to TRBD1 (5 bases). Germline loops: CDR1 PRHDT, CDR2 FYEKMQ (reference sequence). This CDR3 has 14 residues. V was pared by 4 bases and J by 6 bases, with 15 bases between. As DNA, the CDR3 is TGTGCCAGCAGCTGGGGGGAGCAGGGTGATGGCTACACCTTC. This translates into CASSWGEQGDGYTF.

V and J are TRBV21-1 and TRBJ1-5; TRBD1 is the table's D call and was not checked against the DNA. TRBV21-1 is reported as a pseudogene. The CDR3 spans 18 residues. CDR3 amino acids: CASSKRPVTGGRNQPQHF. DNA of the CDR3: TGTGCCAGCAGCAAACGTCCTGTGACAGGGGGCCGCAATCAGCCCCAGCATTTT.

The chain carries TRBV27 and TRBJ1-2; D perhaps matches TRBD1 (5 bases). The CDR3 has 14 residues. Germline CDR1 and CDR2: MNHEY and SMNVEV (reference sequence). The ends were cut back, 5 bases at V and 4 bases at J, with 14 bases in the middle. CDR3 sequence reads: CASSPHRTSYGYTF. In DNA, the CDR3 is TGTGCCAGCAGTCCACACCGGACATCCTATGGCTACACCTTC.

V and J are TRBV7-2 and TRBJ2-7; D possibly corresponds to TRBD2 (6 bases). This CDR3 has 15 residues. V was cut by 1 base and J by 3 bases, with 13 bases left in between. Germline V CDR1 and CDR2: SGHTA, FQGNSA. DNA of the CDR3: TGTGCCAGCAGCTTAGAATGGAGGGAACGCTACGAGCAGTACTTC. Its protein is CASSLEWRERYEQYF. The whole variable domain, filled in from reference TRBV7-2 and TRBJ2-7, reads GAGVSQSPSNKVTEKGKDVELRCDPISGHTALYWYRQSLGQGLEFLIYFQGNSAPDKSGLPSDRFSAERTGGSVSTLTIQRTQQEDSAVYLCASSLEWRERYEQYFGPGTRLTVT.

This chain joins TRBV6-1 and TRBJ1-5; TRBD1 is a possible D gene (5 bases). Germline V gives CDR1 MNHNS, CDR2 SASEGT. V was trimmed by 3 bases and J by 14 bases, leaving 17 bases between them. The CDR3 loop spans 13 amino acids. The CDR3 bases are TGTGCCAGCAGTGACGGTCCAGGGATGGACAAGCATTTT. This gives the protein CASSDGPGMDKHF.

The rearrangement joins TRBV7-9 to TRBJ2-7; the D gene is possibly TRBD1 (5 bases). The length of the CDR3 is 15 residues. The germline V gene has CDR1 SEHNR and CDR2 FQNEAQ (reference sequence). V was cut by 5 bases and J by 5 bases, with 19 bases left in between. CDR3 residues: CASSNELREINEQYF. DNA for the CDR3: TGTGCCAGCAGCAACGAACTCAGGGAAATAAACGAGCAGTACTTC.

Worth noting for this clone: Relative to the germline gene, one junction end is altered; a read error may explain this. This chain connects TRBV5-1 to TRBJ1-2; weak D call: TRBD1 (6 bases). The CDR3 spans 14 residues. Germline V gives CDR1 SGHRS, CDR2 YFSETQ. Here the CDR3 reads CTSSLLAGDHGYTF. CDR3 bases: TGCACCAGCAGCTTGTTGGCAGGGGACCATGGCTACACCTTC. The full variable domain, with the rest looked up from reference TRBV5-1 and TRBJ1-2, is KAGVTQTPRYLIKTRGQQVTLSCSPISGHRSVSWYQQTPGQGLQFLFEYFSETQRNKGNFPGRFSGRQFSNSRSEMNVSTLELGDSALYLCTSSLLAGDHGYTFGSGTRLTVV.

This clone was seen a single time. This sequence joins TRBV25-1 and TRBJ2-2; weak D call: TRBD1 (5 bases). The CDR3 sequence is 16 residues long. Trimming left V 3 bases short and J 3 bases short, with 14 bases between. Germline loops: CDR1 MGHDK, CDR2 SYGVNS. CDR3 sequence reads: CASSENWGSDTGELFF. Written as DNA, the CDR3 is TGTGCCAGCAGTGAGAATTGGGGCTCGGACACCGGGGAGCTGTTTTTT.

This clone occurred once. The chain uses TRBV23-1 and TRBJ1-6, with TRBD1 matching 8 bases. TRBV23-1 is treated as an ORF (open reading frame) with a function not yet certain. Trimming removed 2 bases from V and 1 base from J; junction bases left unmatched: 7. The CDR3 loop spans 18 amino acids. CDR3 in amino acids: CASSQRQGRGSYNSPLHF. As DNA, the CDR3 is TGCGCCAGCAGTCAACGACAGGGGCGTGGGTCCTATAATTCACCCCTCCACTTT.

V and J are TRBV27 and TRBJ2-3; 10 nucleotides match TRBD2. There are 14 residues in the CDR3. Germline trimming cut 5 bases from V and 7 bases from J; bases unmatched to any gene: 6. From germline, CDR1 is MNHEY and CDR2 SMNVEV (reference sequence). The CDR3 coding sequence is TGTGCCAGCAGTATTAGCGGGGGGTCCCATACGCAGTATTTT. It translates to CASSISGGSHTQYF.

The rearrangement links TRBV7-3 to TRBJ2-1; 11 bases line up with TRBD2. The germline CDR1 and CDR2 sequences are SGHTA and FQGTGA. This CDR3 contains 17 residues. Germline trimming cut 5 bases from V and 9 bases from J; bases unmatched to any gene: 15. The CDR3: CASSPTALAGGPGEQFF. CDR3 nucleotides: TGTGCCAGCAGCCCGACGGCGTTAGCGGGGGGGCCTGGTGAGCAGTTCTTC.